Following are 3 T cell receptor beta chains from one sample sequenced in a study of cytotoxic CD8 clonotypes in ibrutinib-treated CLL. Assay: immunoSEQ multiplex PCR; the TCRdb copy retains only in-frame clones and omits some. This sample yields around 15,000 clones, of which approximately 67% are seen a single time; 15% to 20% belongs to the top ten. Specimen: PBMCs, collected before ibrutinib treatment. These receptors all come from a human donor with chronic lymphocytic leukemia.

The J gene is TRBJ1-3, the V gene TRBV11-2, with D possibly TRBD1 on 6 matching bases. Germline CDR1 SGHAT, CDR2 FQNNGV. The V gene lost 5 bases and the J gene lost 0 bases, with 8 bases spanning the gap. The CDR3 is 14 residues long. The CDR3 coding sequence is TGTGCCAGCAGCCAACAGGGCTCTGGAAACACCATATATTTT. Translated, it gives CASSQQGSGNTIYF.

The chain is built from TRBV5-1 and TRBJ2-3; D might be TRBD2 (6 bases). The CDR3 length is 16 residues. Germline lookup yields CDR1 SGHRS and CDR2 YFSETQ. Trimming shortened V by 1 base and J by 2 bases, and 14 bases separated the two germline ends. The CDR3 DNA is TGCGCCAGCAGCTTGACCGGGACTTCACCCACAGATACGCAGTATTTT. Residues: CASSLTGTSPTDTQYF.

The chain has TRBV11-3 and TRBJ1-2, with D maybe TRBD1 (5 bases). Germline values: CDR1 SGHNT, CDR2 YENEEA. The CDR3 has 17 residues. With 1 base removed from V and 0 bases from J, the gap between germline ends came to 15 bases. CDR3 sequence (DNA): TGTGCCAGCAGCTTAGCGGGGGGAAGCCGCGCTAACTATGGCTACACCTTC. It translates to CASSLAGGSRANYGYTF.